This T cell receptor (beta chain) is drawn from a study of blood T cell repertoires in COVID-19. Background on the study: Collection of acute and convalescent COVID-19 samples took place in the United States, Italy and Spain.

Cohort allocation depended upon clinical history that participants reported. Among Cohort 3 donors, those recovered had two negative PCRs, clearance, or symptom resolution. Clones were sequenced by immunoSEQ multiplex PCR, and TCRdb holds only the in-frame ones, with some missing. Of hundreds of thousands of clones in the sample, about nine tenths are singletons; the top ten hold approximately 9%. What was sequenced was PBMCs or T cells enriched from blood (not recorded which). The sequence derives from a woman younger than 30 who had recovered from COVID-19.

The CDR3 coding sequence is TGCAGTGCTAGTCAGCGGGAGGGCCTAAGCTCCTACAATGAGCAGTTCTTC. Protein sequence: CSASQREGLSSYNEQFF. V is TRBV20-1 and J is TRBJ2-1, with TRBD2 matching 10 bases. Trimming cost V 3 bases and J 0 bases; bases outside gene matches: 8. The CDR3 length is 17 residues. Per germline, CDR1 DFQATT and CDR2 SNEGSKA (reference sequence).